The rows below give T cell receptor beta chains drawn from one sample of a study of monozygotic twins with inflammatory bowel disease. TCRdb reworked the 5' RACE reads into one entry per CDR3 protein, no DNA. This sample's clone table lists 210,000 or so distinct CDR3 sequences. The specimen sequenced was blood. Receptors were obtained from a human donor with ulcerative colitis or Crohn's disease, or a healthy co-twin of an affected twin (not recorded which). CDR3s include the opening cysteine and the closing phenylalanine or tryptophan. The order of the fields is CDR3 protein, V gene, J gene.

CDR3 protein: CASSQGMNTEAFF
V gene: TRBV18
J gene: TRBJ1-1

CDR3 protein: CASSQSYSYNEQFF
V gene: TRBV3-1
J gene: TRBJ2-1

CDR3 protein: CASSLAEISSYNSPLHF
V gene: TRBV28
J gene: TRBJ1-6

CDR3 protein: CASSDRREGQQFF
V gene: TRBV19
J gene: TRBJ2-1

CDR3 protein: CAISSPGQGQETQYF
V gene: TRBV10-3
J gene: TRBJ2-5

CDR3 protein: CASSPSQPREKLFF
V gene: TRBV18
J gene: TRBJ1-4

CDR3 protein: CASSPSPFAGVAAEAFF
V gene: TRBV18
J gene: TRBJ1-1

CDR3 protein: CASSPPSRANGQYF
V gene: TRBV18
J gene: TRBJ2-7

CDR3 protein: CASSPPGEGNQPQHF
V gene: TRBV18
J gene: TRBJ1-5

CDR3 protein: CASSYSTTGTSGRTGELFF
V gene: TRBV6-5
J gene: TRBJ2-2

CDR3 protein: CSAGSGGPGELFF
V gene: TRBV20-1
J gene: TRBJ2-2

CDR3 protein: CASSLVSQTQETQYF
V gene: TRBV5-1
J gene: TRBJ2-5

CDR3 protein: CSARAPGTGYTEAFF
V gene: TRBV20-1
J gene: TRBJ1-1

CDR3 protein: CAWSMGGNYGYTF
V gene: TRBV30
J gene: TRBJ1-2

CDR3 protein: CASSQETRDNEQFF
V gene: TRBV4-2
J gene: TRBJ2-1

CDR3 protein: CASRPTGWDYGYTF
V gene: TRBV12-3/TRBV12-4
J gene: TRBJ1-2

CDR3 protein: CASCSGMYNEQFF
V gene: TRBV27
J gene: TRBJ2-1

CDR3 protein: CASSLTGGSSPLHF
V gene: TRBV7-3
J gene: TRBJ1-6

CDR3 protein: CSARDWTARGTEAFF
V gene: TRBV20-1
J gene: TRBJ1-1

CDR3 protein: CASSQDLTENTEAFF
V gene: TRBV4-3
J gene: TRBJ1-1

CDR3 protein: CASSHPVNTGELFF
V gene: TRBV5-6
J gene: TRBJ2-2

CDR3 protein: CASKYGTEAFF
V gene: TRBV19
J gene: TRBJ1-1

CDR3 protein: CASSPLEDYDNEQFF
V gene: TRBV18
J gene: TRBJ2-1

CDR3 protein: CASSLMTTGTGELFF
V gene: TRBV5-1
J gene: TRBJ2-2

CDR3 protein: CASSSTSGYNEQFF
V gene: TRBV7-2
J gene: TRBJ2-1

CDR3 protein: CSVGTSGSTDTQYF
V gene: TRBV20-1
J gene: TRBJ2-3

CDR3 protein: CASSRGGHQNEKLFF
V gene: TRBV9
J gene: TRBJ1-4

CDR3 protein: CSAKINSYGYTF
V gene: TRBV20-1
J gene: TRBJ1-2

CDR3 protein: CASSLENPSGEGPPDEQFF
V gene: TRBV5-4
J gene: TRBJ2-1